This T cell receptor beta chain was recorded in a study of cytomegalovirus exposure and HLA in healthy donors. The PCR ran on 60 Vbeta and 13 Jbeta primers. Profiling relied on immunoSEQ multiplex PCR, and the TCRdb table lists in-frame clones only, not all of them. The sample has around 110,000 clones, approximately 80% seen once. This clone was detected only once. V was clipped by 5 bases and J by 4 bases, with 18 bases between them. The CDR3 length is 16 residues. From germline, CDR1 is SGHTA and CDR2 FQGNSA. Source material: PBMCs. The source of this sequence is a woman in her twenties or thirties in good health and CMV-seronegative. The chain links TRBV7-2 to TRBJ1-3; D uncertain. The CDR3 sequence: CASSQQLQSLGNTIYF. CDR3 in DNA: TGTGCCAGCAGCCAACAATTACAGAGTCTGGGAAACACCATATATTTT.